One sample yielded the 22 T cell receptor beta chains listed below, sequenced in a study of T cell responses to AZD1222 COVID-19 vaccine. Repertoires were generated with immunoSEQ multiplex PCR, while TCRdb's copy carries only in-frame clones and drops some. The sample holds roughly 80,000 clones, approximately 90% seen once. Sequencing used peripheral blood, obtained 28 days after the second AZD1222 dose. Receptor source: an adult who received the AZD1222 COVID-19 vaccine.

The genes are TRBV5-1 and TRBJ2-7; the D gene is possibly TRBD2 (6 bases). CDR3 size: 14 residues. Trimming took off 5 bases at V and 2 bases at J, with 14 bases between the two ends. From germline, CDR1 is SGHRS and CDR2 YFSETQ. The CDR3 DNA follows: TGCGCCAGCAGGAATAACGGGGGAGCCTACGAGCAGTACTTC. Amino acid sequence: CASRNNGGAYEQYF.

V and J are TRBV6-6 and TRBJ1-2; D is undetermined. Germline assignment: CDR1 MNHNY and CDR2 SVGAGI (reference sequence). The CDR3 spans 16 residues. Trimming cost V 0 bases and J 7 bases, with 18 bases left between them. CDR3 nucleotides: TGTGCCAGCAGTTACTCGTCATCCCAGATGAGTTTTGGCTACACCTTC. This encodes CASSYSSSQMSFGYTF.

The CDR3 protein is CASQDSSYNEQFF. Written as DNA, the CDR3 is TGTGCCAGCCAAGATAGCTCCTACAATGAGCAGTTCTTC. The gene calls are TRBV12-3 or TRBV12-4 and TRBJ2-1; no definite D call. The CDR3 contains 13 residues. The V gene lost 8 bases and the J gene lost 0 bases, with 8 bases spanning the gap.

In this sample, this clone turned up once. This chain joins TRBV11-3 and TRBJ2-7; tentative D call: TRBD2 (6 bases). Germline assignment: CDR1 SGHNT and CDR2 YENEEA. This CDR3 has 17 residues. Trimming removed 0 bases at V and 3 bases at J, with 18 bases between. CDR3 region: CASSLDLGGVVFYEQYF. DNA for the CDR3: TGTGCCAGCAGCTTAGATCTAGGCGGGGTAGTATTCTACGAGCAGTACTTC. The whole variable domain, filled in from reference TRBV11-3 and TRBJ2-7, reads EAGVVQSPRYKIIEKKQPVAFWCNPISGHNTLYWYLQNLGQGPELLIRYENEEAVDDSQLPKDRFSAERLKGVDSTLKIQPAELGDSAVYLCASSLDLGGVVFYEQYFGPGTRLTVT.

The chain carries TRBV4-1 and TRBJ1-3; D not certain. The length of the CDR3 is 13 residues. Trimming pared 0 bases from V and 7 bases from J, leaving 7 bases between. From germline, CDR1 is MGHRA and CDR2 YSYEKL. The CDR3: CASSQEDGNTIYF. The DNA for the CDR3 is TGCGCCAGCAGCCAAGAGGACGGGAACACCATATATTTT.

The gene calls are TRBV18 and TRBJ2-7, with TRBD1 matching 9 bases. Looked up from germline, CDR1 is KGHSH and CDR2 is LQKENI. The CDR3 has 15 amino acids. Trimming at V came to 4 bases and at J to 5 bases, leaving 9 bases not matched to a gene. CDR3 sequence (DNA): TGTGCCAGCTCACAATCCGGGACAGGGTCCGACGAGCAGTACTTC. It yields the protein CASSQSGTGSDEQYF.

CDR3 protein: CSASPLDKTSYEQYF. The CDR3 DNA sequence: TGCAGTGCTAGTCCCCTGGACAAAACCTCCTACGAGCAGTACTTC. The rearrangement uses TRBV20-1 and TRBJ2-7, with D maybe TRBD1 (5 bases). The CDR3 covers 15 residues. In germline, CDR1 is DFQATT, CDR2 SNEGSKA (reference sequence). The V and J ends lost 3 bases and 0 bases respectively, with 15 bases between them.

This clone has a single count. J is TRBJ1-5 and V is TRBV18; 10 positions match TRBD1. The CDR3 is 17 amino acids. V was pared by 0 bases and J by 3 bases, with 5 bases of the junction left unmatched. Germline CDR1 reads KGHSH; CDR2 reads LQKENI. CDR3 nucleotides: TGTGCCAGCTCACCACCGCCGACAGGGGGCTTCAATCAGCCCCAGCATTTT. Translating gives CASSPPPTGGFNQPQHF.

The chain couples TRBV28 to TRBJ2-3, with 7 bases matching TRBD2. Germline-derived CDR1 and CDR2 are MDHEN and SYDVKM. Trimming removed 4 bases from V and 5 bases from J; junction bases left unmatched: 15. The CDR3 consists of 17 residues. CDR3 protein: CASSSLRRASGGDTQYF. In DNA, the CDR3 is TGTGCCAGCAGTTCCCTTCGTAGGGCTAGCGGAGGAGATACGCAGTATTTT.

The J gene is TRBJ1-4, the V gene TRBV24-1, with D hard to call. Germline V CDR1 and CDR2: KGHDR, SFDVKD. V lost 7 bases and J 10 bases, leaving 12 bases between the germline ends. The CDR3 is made up of 12 amino acids. CDR3: CATRSFSGKLFF. DNA of the CDR3: TGTGCCACCAGGAGCTTTTCGGGAAAACTGTTTTTT.

The rearrangement uses TRBV28 and TRBJ1-6; 9 bases map to TRBD1. V trimming: 8 bases; J trimming: 7 bases; junction bases outside the gene matches: 0. The CDR3 spans 12 residues. Germline CDR1 MDHEN, CDR2 SYDVKM. CDR3 protein: CASGTGNSPLHF. The CDR3 DNA reads as TGTGCCAGCGGGACAGGGAATTCACCCCTCCACTTT.

The chain links TRBV3-1 (or the pseudogene TRBV3-2) to TRBJ1-2; TRBD1 might be the D (6 bases). The germline V gene has CDR1 LGHDT and CDR2 YNNKEL (reference sequence). The V end was cut by 5 bases, the J end by 3 bases, with 7 bases between. The CDR3 has 12 amino acids. This CDR3 reads CASSSGDYGYTF. The CDR3 nucleotides read TGTGCCAGCAGCTCAGGGGACTATGGCTACACCTTC.

The chain employs TRBV7-9 and TRBJ1-2, with TRBD1 matching 7 bases. This CDR3 has 14 residues. Germline V gene sequence: CDR1 SEHNR, CDR2 FQNEAQ (reference sequence). V gave up 3 bases and J gave up 4 bases; unmatched junction bases: 5. The CDR3 sequence: CASSLGQQSYGYTF. The CDR3 nucleotides read TGTGCCAGCAGCTTGGGACAGCAATCCTATGGCTACACCTTC.

The gene calls are TRBV6-5 and TRBJ2-7; D gene uncertain. Trimming pared 10 bases from V and 0 bases from J, leaving 19 bases between. The CDR3 has 15 residues. Germline CDR1 MNHEY, CDR2 SVGAGI. The CDR3 sequence: CATQRTSPISYEQYF. CDR3 DNA: TGTGCCACCCAGAGGACCTCCCCTATCTCCTACGAGCAGTACTTC.

This chain uses TRBV6-5 with TRBJ1-6; D unresolved. Trimming pared 0 bases from V and 6 bases from J, leaving 9 bases between. The CDR3 spans 15 residues. From germline, CDR1 is MNHEY and CDR2 SVGAGI. CDR3 bases: TGTGCCAGCAGTTACTCGTGGACCATTAATTCACCCCTCCACTTT. It encodes CASSYSWTINSPLHF.

The V and J genes are TRBV19 and TRBJ1-3; D possibly corresponds to TRBD1 (5 bases). This CDR3 contains 14 residues. Germline V CDR1 and CDR2: LNHDA, SQIVND (reference sequence). The V end lost 10 bases, the J end lost 4 bases, and 17 bases lay between the germline ends. CDR3 nucleotide sequence: TGTGCCACTACGGGGGATCGGCCGGGAAACACCATATATTTT. Amino acid sequence: CATTGDRPGNTIYF.

This clone was picked up one time. The chain recombines TRBV7-6 with TRBJ2-7; D possibly matches TRBD1 or TRBD2 (5 bases each). CDR3 length: 12 amino acids. V dropped 5 bases and J dropped 4 bases, with 9 bases sitting between them. Germline V gene sequence: CDR1 SGHVS, CDR2 FNYEAQ. CDR3 loop: CASSGGPYEQYF. The CDR3 DNA is TGTGCCAGCAGCGGGGGACCTTACGAGCAGTACTTC.

The CDR3 region has the DNA TGTGCCAGCTCAGACCAGGGGACCATCTCTGGAAACACCATATATTTT. It is translated as CASSDQGTISGNTIYF. This chain uses TRBV18 with TRBJ1-3, with a tentative D call TRBD1 (6 bases). The CDR3 totals 16 residues. Germline V gives CDR1 KGHSH, CDR2 LQKENI. Trimming removed 5 bases at V and 0 bases at J, with 14 bases between.

The chain uses TRBV7-2 and TRBJ2-5; 15 nucleotides agree with TRBD2. J lost 2 bases, V lost 4 bases, and 2 bases had no gene match. The V gene's germline CDR1 is SGHTA and CDR2 FQGNSA. The CDR3 covers 16 residues. The CDR3 loop reads CASSSGLAGGQETQYF. The DNA for the CDR3 is TGTGCCAGCAGCTCAGGACTAGCGGGGGGGCAAGAGACCCAGTACTTC.

The chain is built from TRBV18 and TRBJ2-3, with 8 bases fitting TRBD2. This CDR3 spans 16 amino acids. J lost 0 bases, V lost 4 bases, and 6 bases had no gene match. Germline V gene data show CDR1 as KGHSH and CDR2 as LQKENI. CDR3 coding DNA: TGTGCCAGCTCACTGGGTAGCGGGACTAGCACAGATACGCAGTATTTT. This translates into CASSLGSGTSTDTQYF. Full variable domain (rest looked up from reference TRBV18 and TRBJ2-3): NAGVMQNPRHLVRRRGQEARLRCSPMKGHSHVYWYRQLPEEGLKFMVYLQKENIIDESGMPKERFSAEFPKEGPSILRIQQVVRGDSAAYFCASSLGSGTSTDTQYFGPGTRLTVL.

The chain links TRBV3-1 (or the pseudogene TRBV3-2) to TRBJ1-2; no clear D. There are 14 residues in the CDR3. Germline CDR1 LGHDT, CDR2 YNNKEL (reference sequence). V was trimmed by 0 bases and J by 0 bases, leaving 5 bases between them. The CDR3 reads CASSQDPANYGYTF. CDR3 in DNA: TGTGCCAGCAGCCAAGATCCAGCTAACTATGGCTACACCTTC.

V usage is TRBV6-1 and J usage is TRBJ1-5, with D perhaps TRBD1 (5 bases). Trimming left V 0 bases short and J 1 base short, with 7 bases between. This CDR3 is 15 amino acids long. CDR1 and CDR2 from the germline V gene are MNHNS and SASEGT. The CDR3 protein is CASSEAGRSNQPQHF. The CDR3 DNA reads TGTGCCAGCAGTGAAGCGGGGCGAAGCAATCAGCCCCAGCATTTT.